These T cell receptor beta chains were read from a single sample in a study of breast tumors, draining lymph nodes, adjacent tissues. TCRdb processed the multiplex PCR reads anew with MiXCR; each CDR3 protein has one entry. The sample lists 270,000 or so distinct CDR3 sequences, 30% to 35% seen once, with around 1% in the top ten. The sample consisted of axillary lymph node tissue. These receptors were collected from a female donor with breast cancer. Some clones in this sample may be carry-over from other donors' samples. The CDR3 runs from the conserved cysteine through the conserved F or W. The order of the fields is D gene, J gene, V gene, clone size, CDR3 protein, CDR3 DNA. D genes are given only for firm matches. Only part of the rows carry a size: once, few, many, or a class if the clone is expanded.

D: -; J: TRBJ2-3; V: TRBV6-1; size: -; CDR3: CASSVSIKGHLSTQYF; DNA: TGTGCCAGCAGTGTCTCAATCAAGGGACATCTCTCTACGCAGTATTTT
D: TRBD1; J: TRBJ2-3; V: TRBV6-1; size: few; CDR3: CASARDSSTDTQYF; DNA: TGTGCCAGCGCAAGGGACAGTTCCACAGATACGCAGTATTTT
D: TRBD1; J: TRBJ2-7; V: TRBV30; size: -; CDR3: CAWSEGQAYERYF; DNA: TGTGCCTGGAGCGAAGGACAGGCATACGAGCGGTACTTC
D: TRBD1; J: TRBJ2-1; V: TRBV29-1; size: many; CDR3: CSAIQGAGYNEQFF; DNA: TGCAGCGCGATACAGGGGGCGGGGTACAATGAGCAGTTCTTC
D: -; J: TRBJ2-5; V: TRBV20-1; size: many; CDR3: CSARPAGQETQYF; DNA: TGCAGTGCTAGGCCAGCGGGTCAAGAGACCCAGTACTTC
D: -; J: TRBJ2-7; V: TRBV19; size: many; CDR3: CASSISQGNYEQYF; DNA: TGTGCCAGTAGTATAAGTCAGGGAAACTACGAGCAGTACTTC
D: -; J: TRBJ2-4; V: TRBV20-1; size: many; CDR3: CSALSGRSAKNIQYF; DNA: TGCAGTGCCCTATCAGGGCGATCAGCCAAAAACATTCAGTACTTC
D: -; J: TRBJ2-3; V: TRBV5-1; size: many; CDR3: CASSFRSGSTDTQYF; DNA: TGCGCCAGCAGTTTTCGGAGCGGGAGCACAGATACGCAGTATTTT
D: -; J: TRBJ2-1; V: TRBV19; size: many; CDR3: CASRRGARYNEQFF; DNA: TGTGCCAGTAGAAGGGGGGCGCGGTACAATGAGCAGTTCTTC
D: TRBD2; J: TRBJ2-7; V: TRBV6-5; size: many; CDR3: CASSLRLAGEQYF; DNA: TGTGCCAGCAGCCTCCGACTAGCGGGAGAGCAGTACTTC
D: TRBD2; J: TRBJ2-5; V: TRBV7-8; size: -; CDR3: CASSYGLADQETQYF; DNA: TGTGCCAGCAGCTACGGACTAGCGGACCAAGAGACCCAGTACTTC
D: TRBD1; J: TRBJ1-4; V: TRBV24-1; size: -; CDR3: CASPQQFRGTGTGNEKLSF; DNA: TGTGCCAGTCCCCAGCAGTTTAGGGGCACCGGGACAGGGAATGAAAAACTGTCTTTT
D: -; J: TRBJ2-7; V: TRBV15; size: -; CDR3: CATSRGDMGKYEQYF; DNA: TGTGCCACCAGCAGAGGGGACATGGGAAAATACGAGCAGTACTTC
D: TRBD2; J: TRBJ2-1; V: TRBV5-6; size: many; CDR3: CASSFRTSGNYEQFF; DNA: TGTGCCAGCAGCTTCCGAACTAGCGGGAACTATGAGCAGTTCTTC
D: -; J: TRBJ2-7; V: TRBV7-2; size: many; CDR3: CASSLDRYYEQYF; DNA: TGTGCCAGCAGCTTAGACAGATACTACGAGCAGTACTTC
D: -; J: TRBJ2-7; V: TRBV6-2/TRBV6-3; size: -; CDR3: CASSYTGGGRDEQYF; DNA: TGTGCCAGCAGTTATACTGGCGGGGGCAGGGACGAGCAGTACTTC
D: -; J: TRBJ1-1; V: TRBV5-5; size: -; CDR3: CASSLQPTAPEAFF; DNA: TGTGCCAGCAGCTTACAGCCCACAGCCCCTGAAGCTTTCTTT
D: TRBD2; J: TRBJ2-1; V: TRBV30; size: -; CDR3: CARRLAGYNEQFF; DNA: TGTGCCCGAAGACTAGCGGGGTACAATGAGCAGTTCTTC
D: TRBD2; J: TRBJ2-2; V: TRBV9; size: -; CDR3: CTSSQDKGRLAGALFF; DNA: TGTACCAGCAGCCAAGATAAAGGCCGACTAGCGGGAGCGCTGTTTTTT
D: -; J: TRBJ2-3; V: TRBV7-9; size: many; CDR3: CASRGLQSLTDTQYF; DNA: TGTGCCAGCAGAGGACTCCAGTCCTTGACAGATACGCAGTATTTT
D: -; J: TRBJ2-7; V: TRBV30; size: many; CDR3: CAWTPSLSYEQYF; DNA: TGTGCCTGGACCCCTAGCCTCTCCTACGAGCAGTACTTC
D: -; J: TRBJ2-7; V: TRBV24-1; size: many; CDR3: CATSDLLESYEQYF; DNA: TGTGCCACCAGTGACCTCTTGGAGTCCTACGAGCAGTACTTC
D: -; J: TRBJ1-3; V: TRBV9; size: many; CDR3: CASSLGGPGNTIYF; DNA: TGTGCCAGCAGTCTGGGGGGGCCTGGAAACACCATATATTTT
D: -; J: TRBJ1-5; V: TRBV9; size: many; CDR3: CASGGPRNNQPQHF; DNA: TGTGCCAGCGGGGGCCCGAGGAACAATCAGCCCCAGCATTTT
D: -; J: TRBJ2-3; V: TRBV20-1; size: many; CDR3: CSARNRRDTQYF; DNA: TGCAGTGCTAGAAATCGAAGAGATACGCAGTATTTT
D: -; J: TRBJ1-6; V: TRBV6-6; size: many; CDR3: CASKHPQTGSPLHF; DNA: TGTGCCAGCAAGCACCCCCAAACTGGATCACCCCTCCACTTT
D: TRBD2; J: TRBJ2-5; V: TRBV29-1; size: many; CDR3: CSVAGTSGRTQETQYF; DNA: TGCAGCGTTGCGGGGACTAGCGGGAGGACTCAAGAGACCCAGTACTTC
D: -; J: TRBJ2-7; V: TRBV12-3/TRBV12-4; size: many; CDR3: CASTTGTYEQYF; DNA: TGTGCCAGCACGACTGGAACCTACGAGCAGTACTTC
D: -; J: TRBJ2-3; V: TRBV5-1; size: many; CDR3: CASSQDVINTDTQYF; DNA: TGCGCCAGCAGCCAGGACGTTATAAACACAGATACGCAGTATTTT
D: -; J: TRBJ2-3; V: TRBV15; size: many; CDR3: CATSRDRGPADTQYF; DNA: TGTGCCACCAGCAGAGACCGGGGCCCGGCGGATACGCAGTATTTT
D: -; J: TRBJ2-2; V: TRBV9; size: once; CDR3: CASSVTQRELFF; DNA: TGTGCCAGCAGCGTAACCCAGAGGGAGCTGTTTTTT
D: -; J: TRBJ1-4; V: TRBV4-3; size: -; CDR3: CASSQGVGNNGKLFF; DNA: TGCGCCAGCAGCCAAGGGGTAGGGAATAATGGAAAACTGTTTTTT
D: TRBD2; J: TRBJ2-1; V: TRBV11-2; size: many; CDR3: CASSPLGGRTYNEQFF; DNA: TGTGCCAGCAGCCCCCTTGGCGGGAGGACCTACAATGAGCAGTTCTTC
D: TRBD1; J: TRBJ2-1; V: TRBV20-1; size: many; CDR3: CSANRGRYNEQFF; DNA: TGCAGTGCTAACAGGGGGAGATACAATGAGCAGTTCTTC
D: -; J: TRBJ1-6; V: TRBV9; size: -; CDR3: CASSETGRPLTDSPLHF; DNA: TGTGCCAGCAGCGAGACAGGCCGCCCTTTAACGGATTCACCCCTCCACTTC
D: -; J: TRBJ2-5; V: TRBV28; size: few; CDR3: CASSQEDQETQYF; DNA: TGTGCCAGCAGCCAAGAAGATCAAGAGACCCAGTACTTC
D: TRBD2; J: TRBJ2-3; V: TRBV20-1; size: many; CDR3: CSARGLAEPGDTQYF; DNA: TGCAGTGCTAGAGGACTAGCGGAACCTGGGGATACGCAGTATTTT
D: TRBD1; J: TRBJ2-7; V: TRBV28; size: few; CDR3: CASSRDSRASRYEQYF; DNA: TGTGCCAGCAGCCGGGACAGCCGTGCATCCCGATACGAGCAGTACTTC
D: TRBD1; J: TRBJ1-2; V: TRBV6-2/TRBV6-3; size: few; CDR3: CASSRQGRGYTF; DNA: TGTGCCAGCAGTCGACAGGGCCGAGGCTACACCTTC
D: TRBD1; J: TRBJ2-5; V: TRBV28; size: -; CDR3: CASSYRRGRGETQYF; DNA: TGTGCCAGCAGTTACCGCAGGGGGCGGGGAGAGACCCAGTACTTC
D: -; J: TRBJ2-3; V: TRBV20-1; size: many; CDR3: CSASLRLSTDTQYF; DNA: TGCAGTGCTAGTTTGCGACTCAGCACAGATACGCAGTATTTT
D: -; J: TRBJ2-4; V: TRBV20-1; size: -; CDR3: CSARQGGQKGNIQYF; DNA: TGCAGTGCTAGACAGGGGGGCCAAAAGGGGAACATTCAGTACTTC
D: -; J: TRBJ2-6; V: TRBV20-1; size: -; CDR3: CSVKFSGANVLTF; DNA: TGCAGTGTTAAGTTCTCTGGGGCCAACGTCCTGACTTTC
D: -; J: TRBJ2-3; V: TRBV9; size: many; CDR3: CASSVVPGFDTQYF; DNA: TGTGCCAGCAGCGTAGTTCCCGGCTTTGATACGCAGTATTTT
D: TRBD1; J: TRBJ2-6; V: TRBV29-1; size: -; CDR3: CSVGDRAGANVLTF; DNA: TGCAGCGTTGGGGACAGGGCTGGGGCCAACGTCCTGACTTTC